This note documents a single T cell receptor (beta chain) sequence. The PCR had 60 Vbeta and 13 Jbeta primers. Repertoires were generated with immunoSEQ multiplex PCR, while TCRdb's copy carries only in-frame clones and drops some. Counted here are 150,000 to 200,000 clones, 79% occurring once; the ten biggest clones make up 3.5% to 5%. The CDR3 has 14 residues. V lost 4 bases and J 2 bases, leaving 12 bases between the germline ends. Germline assignment: CDR1 SGHKS and CDR2 YYEKEE (reference sequence). This sample is drawn from a study of cytomegalovirus exposure and HLA in healthy donors. Looking at the study overall: Unique TCRs from HLA-typed donors, 65 million to 85 million of them, were held in an early data release.

The sequence came from a woman aged 25 to 39 in good health and CMV-seropositive. The chain is built from TRBV5-5 and TRBJ2-5; TRBD2 might be the D (7 bases). The sequenced sample consisted of PBMCs. The CDR3 nucleotides are TGTGCCAGCAGCACAGGGACTACTCAAGAGACCCAGTACTTC. This translates into CASSTGTTQETQYF.